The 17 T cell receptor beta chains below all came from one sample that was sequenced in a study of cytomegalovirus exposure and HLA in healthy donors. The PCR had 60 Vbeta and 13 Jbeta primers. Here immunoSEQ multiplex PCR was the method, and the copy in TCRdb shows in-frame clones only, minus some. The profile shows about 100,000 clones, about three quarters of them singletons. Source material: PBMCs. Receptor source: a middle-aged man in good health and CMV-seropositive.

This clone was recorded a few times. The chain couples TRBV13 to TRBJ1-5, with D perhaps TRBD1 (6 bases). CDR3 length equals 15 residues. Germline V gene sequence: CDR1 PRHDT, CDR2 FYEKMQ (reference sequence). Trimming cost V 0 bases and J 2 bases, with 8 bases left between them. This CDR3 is CASSLGGTRNQPQHF. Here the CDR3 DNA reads TGTGCCAGCAGCTTAGGCGGGACACGCAATCAGCCCCAGCATTTT.

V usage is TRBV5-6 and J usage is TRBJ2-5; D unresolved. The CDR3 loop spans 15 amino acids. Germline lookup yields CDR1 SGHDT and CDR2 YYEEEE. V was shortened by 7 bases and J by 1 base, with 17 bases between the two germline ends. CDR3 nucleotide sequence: TGTGCCAGCGCCTTCTTAGGAGCTCCCCAAGAGACCCAGTACTTC. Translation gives CASAFLGAPQETQYF. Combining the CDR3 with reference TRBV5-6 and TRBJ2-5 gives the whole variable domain DAGVTQSPTHLIKTRGQQVTLRCSPKSGHDTVSWYQQALGQGPQFIFQYYEEEERQRGNFPDRFSGHQFPNYSSELNVNALLLGDSALYLCASAFLGAPQETQYFGPGTRLLVL.

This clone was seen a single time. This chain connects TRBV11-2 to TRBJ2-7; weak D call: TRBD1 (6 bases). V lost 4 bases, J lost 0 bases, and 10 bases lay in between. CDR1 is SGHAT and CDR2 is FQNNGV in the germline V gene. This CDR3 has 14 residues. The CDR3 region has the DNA TGTGCCAGCAGCTCCCGGACAGCCTCCTACGAGCAGTACTTC. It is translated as CASSSRTASYEQYF.

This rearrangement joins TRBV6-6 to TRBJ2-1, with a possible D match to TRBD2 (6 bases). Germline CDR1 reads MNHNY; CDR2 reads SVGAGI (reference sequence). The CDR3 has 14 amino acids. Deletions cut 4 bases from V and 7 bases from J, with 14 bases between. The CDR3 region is CASSSALGGNEQFF. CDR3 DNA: TGTGCCAGCAGTTCGGCGTTGGGGGGTAATGAGCAGTTCTTC.

Written as DNA, the CDR3 is TGTGCCAGCAGTAGAGAGGAAGGCACTGAAGCTTTCTTT. Translated: CASSREEGTEAFF. The J gene is TRBJ1-1, the V gene TRBV6-1; D not resolved. Per germline, CDR1 MNHNS and CDR2 SASEGT. The germline V and J ends were trimmed by 5 bases and 4 bases, with 11 bases remaining between them. The CDR3 spans 13 residues.

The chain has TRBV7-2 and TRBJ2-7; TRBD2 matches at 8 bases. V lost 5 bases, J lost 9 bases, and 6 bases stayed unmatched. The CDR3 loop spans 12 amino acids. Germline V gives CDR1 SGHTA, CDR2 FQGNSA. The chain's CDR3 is CASSHLSGTQYF. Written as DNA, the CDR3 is TGTGCCAGCAGCCACCTTAGCGGGACGCAGTACTTC.

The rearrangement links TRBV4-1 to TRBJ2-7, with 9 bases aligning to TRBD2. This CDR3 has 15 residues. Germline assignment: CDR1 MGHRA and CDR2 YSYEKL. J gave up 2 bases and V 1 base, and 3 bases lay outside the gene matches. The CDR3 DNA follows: TGCGCCAGCAGCCAAGGACTAGCGGTAACCTACGAGCAGTACTTC. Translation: CASSQGLAVTYEQYF.

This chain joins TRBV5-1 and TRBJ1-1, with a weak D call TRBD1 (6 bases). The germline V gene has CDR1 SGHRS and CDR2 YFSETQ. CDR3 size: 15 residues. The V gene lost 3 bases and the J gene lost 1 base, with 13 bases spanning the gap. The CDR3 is CASSSGGPENTEAFF. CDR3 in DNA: TGCGCCAGCAGCTCGGGGGGGCCGGAGAACACTGAAGCTTTCTTT.

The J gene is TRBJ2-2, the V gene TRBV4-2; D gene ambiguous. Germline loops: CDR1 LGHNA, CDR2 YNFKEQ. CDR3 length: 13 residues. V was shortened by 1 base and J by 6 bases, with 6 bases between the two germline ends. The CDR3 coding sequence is TGTGCCAGCAGCCAAGTGCTAGCCGGGGAGCTGTTTTTT. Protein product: CASSQVLAGELFF.

The CDR3 sequence is CASSLSSGFTNEKLFF. CDR3 DNA sequence: TGTGCCAGCAGCTTATCTTCCGGGTTCACTAATGAAAAACTGTTTTTT. This chain joins TRBV13 and TRBJ1-4, with no clear D. This CDR3 comprises 16 residues. The V gene's germline CDR1 is PRHDT and CDR2 FYEKMQ (reference sequence). The V end lost 2 bases, the J end lost 2 bases, and 12 bases lay between the germline ends.

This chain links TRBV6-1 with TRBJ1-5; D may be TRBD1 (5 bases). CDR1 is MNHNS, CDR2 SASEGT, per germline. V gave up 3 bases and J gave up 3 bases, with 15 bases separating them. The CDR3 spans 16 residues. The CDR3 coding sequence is TGTGCCAGCAGTGAGGCTGGACAAAATAACAATCAGCCCCAGCATTTT. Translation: CASSEAGQNNNQPQHF.

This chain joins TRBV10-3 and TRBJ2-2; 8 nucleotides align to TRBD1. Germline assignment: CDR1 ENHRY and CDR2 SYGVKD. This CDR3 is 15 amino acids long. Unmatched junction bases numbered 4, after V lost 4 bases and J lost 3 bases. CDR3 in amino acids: CAISGTGSDTGELFF. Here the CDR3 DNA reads TGTGCCATCAGTGGGACAGGGAGCGACACCGGGGAGCTGTTTTTT.

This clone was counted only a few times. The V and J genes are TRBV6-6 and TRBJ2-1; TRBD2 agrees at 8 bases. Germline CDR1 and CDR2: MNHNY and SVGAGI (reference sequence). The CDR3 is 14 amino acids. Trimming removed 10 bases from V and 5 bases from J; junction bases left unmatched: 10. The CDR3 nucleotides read TGTGCCACCTCTCGAGCGGGGGCGAACAATGAGCAGTTCTTC. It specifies CATSRAGANNEQFF.

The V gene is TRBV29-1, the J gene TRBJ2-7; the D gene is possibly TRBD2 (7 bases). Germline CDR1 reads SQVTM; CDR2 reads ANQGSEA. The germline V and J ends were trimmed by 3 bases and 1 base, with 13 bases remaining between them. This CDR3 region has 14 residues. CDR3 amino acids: CSVEGGALSYEQYF. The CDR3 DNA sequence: TGCAGCGTTGAGGGGGGGGCTTTGTCCTACGAGCAGTACTTC.

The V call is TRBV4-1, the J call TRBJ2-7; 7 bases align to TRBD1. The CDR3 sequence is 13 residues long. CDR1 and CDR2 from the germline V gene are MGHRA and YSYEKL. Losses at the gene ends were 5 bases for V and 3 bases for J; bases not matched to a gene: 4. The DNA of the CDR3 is TGCGCCAGCAGCAAGGGACAGTTCTACGAGCAGTACTTC. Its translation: CASSKGQFYEQYF.

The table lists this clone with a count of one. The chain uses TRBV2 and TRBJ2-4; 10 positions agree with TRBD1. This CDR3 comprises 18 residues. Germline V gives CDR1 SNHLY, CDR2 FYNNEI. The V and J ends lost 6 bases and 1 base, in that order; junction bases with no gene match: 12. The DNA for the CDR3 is TGTGCCAGCAGCGGTCCGGGACAGGGGTTGGGGGCCAAAAACATTCAGTACTTC. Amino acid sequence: CASSGPGQGLGAKNIQYF.

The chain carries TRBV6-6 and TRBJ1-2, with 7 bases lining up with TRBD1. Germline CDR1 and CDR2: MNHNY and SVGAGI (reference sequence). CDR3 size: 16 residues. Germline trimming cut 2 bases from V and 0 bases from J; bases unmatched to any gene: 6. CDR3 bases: TGTGCCAGCAGTTACCGGCCGGGACAGACTAACTATGGCTACACCTTC. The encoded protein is CASSYRPGQTNYGYTF.